What follows describes a single T cell receptor beta chain. Its target is unknown. Sequencing was performed with immunoSEQ multiplex PCR; in TCRdb, only in-frame clones are kept and a portion is missing. This table has 40,000 or so clones, roughly 86% appearing once. Trimming took off 8 bases at V and 2 bases at J, with 12 bases between the two ends. There are 13 residues in the CDR3. The germline gives CDR1 MNHEY, CDR2 SMNVEV (reference sequence). This sample was included in a study of graft-versus-host responses after intestinal transplantation. Study information: Induction with anti-thymocyte globulin, then tacrolimus and steroids for about 3 years, was given to all recipients. The study's findings and limits: GvH clone levels peaked in circulation, and this peak was associated with early post-transplant HvG declines.

The source of this sequence is a human patient who received an intestinal transplant, so some T cells may come from the graft donor. The rearrangement links TRBV27 to TRBJ1-2; D may be TRBD1 (5 bases). The sequencing used PBMCs, collected 267 days after transplant. For the CDR3, the DNA is TGTGCCAGCTGGGGCGGGTTCAACTATGGCTACACCTTC. Translation gives CASWGGFNYGYTF.